This is a list of T cell receptor beta chains from one sample in a study of blood T cell repertoires in COVID-19. Assay: immunoSEQ multiplex PCR; the TCRdb copy retains only in-frame clones and omits some. The table lists 200,000 to 250,000 clones, 83% of them singletons. Sequenced input: PBMCs or T cells enriched from blood (not recorded which). Receptor source: a middle-aged woman who had been exposed to COVID-19. The conserved cysteine and the conserved F or W are not part of the CDR3 here. Each record gives: J gene, V gene, CDR3 protein.

j_gene: TRBJ1-2
v_gene: TRBV5-4
CDR3aa: ASSGWTGGAPRSGYT

j_gene: TRBJ1-1
v_gene: TRBV5-1
CDR3aa: ASSFAPGDTEAF

j_gene: TRBJ1-1
v_gene: TRBV5-1
CDR3aa: ASSLVPGPETEAF

j_gene: TRBJ1-1
v_gene: TRBV7-3
CDR3aa: ASSSTGVNKAF

j_gene: TRBJ2-5
v_gene: TRBV7-2
CDR3aa: ASSLSSAETQY

j_gene: TRBJ2-2
v_gene: TRBV7-9
CDR3aa: ASSAAVGTGELF

j_gene: TRBJ2-7
v_gene: TRBV4-1
CDR3aa: ASSQETSGATYEQY

j_gene: TRBJ1-2
v_gene: TRBV28
CDR3aa: ASSLSVYGYT

j_gene: TRBJ1-5
v_gene: TRBV30
CDR3aa: AWSTGGGNQPQH

j_gene: TRBJ1-3
v_gene: TRBV7-3
CDR3aa: ASSSGSGNTIY

j_gene: TRBJ2-5
v_gene: TRBV7-2
CDR3aa: ASSWTSGEETQY

j_gene: TRBJ2-5
v_gene: TRBV28
CDR3aa: ASSLGLAGGSYQETQY

j_gene: TRBJ2-1
v_gene: TRBV18
CDR3aa: ASSPNGGGAANEQF

j_gene: TRBJ1-5
v_gene: TRBV7-2
CDR3aa: ASSGGGKDQPQH

j_gene: TRBJ2-7
v_gene: TRBV28
CDR3aa: ASSDTGIYEQY

j_gene: TRBJ2-3
v_gene: TRBV2
CDR3aa: ASSLAGVITDTQY

j_gene: TRBJ2-5
v_gene: TRBV4-2
CDR3aa: ASSQNGLAGGETQY

j_gene: TRBJ2-2
v_gene: TRBV7-7
CDR3aa: ASSPNTGEAGELF

j_gene: TRBJ1-3
v_gene: TRBV7-3
CDR3aa: ASPGGRVENTIY

j_gene: TRBJ1-2
v_gene: TRBV7-2
CDR3aa: ASSLRRAAGYT

j_gene: TRBJ1-5
v_gene: TRBV6-5
CDR3aa: ASSYDAGWQPQH

j_gene: TRBJ1-3
v_gene: TRBV2
CDR3aa: ASSQAGSPGYTIY

j_gene: TRBJ1-6
v_gene: TRBV12-5
CDR3aa: ASGRSQGMGSYNSPLH

j_gene: TRBJ1-3
v_gene: TRBV7-2
CDR3aa: ASSLEQGTGNTIY

j_gene: TRBJ2-7
v_gene: TRBV5-1
CDR3aa: ASKVDRGRGEQY

j_gene: TRBJ2-2
v_gene: TRBV9
CDR3aa: ASRDSANTGELF

j_gene: TRBJ2-2
v_gene: TRBV27
CDR3aa: ASKRSTNTGELF

j_gene: TRBJ1-2
v_gene: TRBV5-1
CDR3aa: ASSSRPTGYGYT

j_gene: TRBJ2-2
v_gene: TRBV5-1
CDR3aa: ASSLVGGAYTGELF

j_gene: TRBJ2-1
v_gene: TRBV29-1
CDR3aa: SVSGGSSYNEQF

j_gene: TRBJ2-3
v_gene: TRBV7-8
CDR3aa: ASSPGFLITDTQY

j_gene: TRBJ2-7
v_gene: TRBV4-2
CDR3aa: ASSQDTAGTRSPYEQY

j_gene: TRBJ1-1
v_gene: TRBV29-1
CDR3aa: SAQQDRGSTEAF

j_gene: TRBJ2-7
v_gene: TRBV5-4
CDR3aa: ASSLDISSYEQY

j_gene: TRBJ2-7
v_gene: TRBV23-1
CDR3aa: ASSQSRRGAMPSYEQY

j_gene: TRBJ1-4
v_gene: TRBV29-1
CDR3aa: SALQGSNEKLF

j_gene: TRBJ2-3
v_gene: TRBV5-1
CDR3aa: ASSLELAGGTDTQY

j_gene: TRBJ2-5
v_gene: TRBV2
CDR3aa: ASSELAGSPETQY

j_gene: TRBJ2-1
v_gene: TRBV9
CDR3aa: ASSAPGTGGWDEQF

j_gene: TRBJ1-2
v_gene: TRBV15
CDR3aa: ATSFLRGGRWGYT

j_gene: TRBJ2-5
v_gene: TRBV5-1
CDR3aa: ASSLESGVGGETQY

j_gene: TRBJ1-3
v_gene: TRBV19
CDR3aa: ASSIMASGNTIY

j_gene: TRBJ1-2
v_gene: TRBV12-3/TRBV12-4
CDR3aa: ASSRQGVGYT

j_gene: TRBJ2-3
v_gene: TRBV4-3
CDR3aa: ASSQDPQGTGGTDTQY

j_gene: TRBJ2-1
v_gene: TRBV6-6
CDR3aa: ASRYRQGSEQF

j_gene: TRBJ1-3
v_gene: TRBV19
CDR3aa: ASTMGQGSNTIY

j_gene: TRBJ2-7
v_gene: TRBV19
CDR3aa: ASTPRDRQFYEQY

j_gene: TRBJ1-5
v_gene: TRBV7-8
CDR3aa: ASSSFNQPQH

j_gene: TRBJ1-2
v_gene: TRBV7-9
CDR3aa: ASSLEGGDGYT

j_gene: TRBJ2-2
v_gene: TRBV18
CDR3aa: ASSHPGTGELF

j_gene: TRBJ1-5
v_gene: TRBV7-2
CDR3aa: ASSPRSGTGSNQPQH

j_gene: TRBJ2-7
v_gene: TRBV28
CDR3aa: ASSLGLAGAAGSYEQY

j_gene: TRBJ1-5
v_gene: TRBV7-2
CDR3aa: ASSKRTGGRDQPQH

j_gene: TRBJ1-2
v_gene: TRBV20-1
CDR3aa: SAFPGVGYT